This TCR beta chain was sequenced in a study of OX40 agonist ivuxolimab in advanced cancers. Study as a whole: Hepatocellular carcinoma, melanoma, renal cell or head and neck cancer was diagnosed in the dose-escalation patients. People who had prior anti-PD-1, anti-PD-L1 or anti-CTLA-4 therapy could take part, and about 37% had some. Overall study findings and caveats: People who partly responded at 0.1-3.0 mg/kg had some of the least clonal expansion seen.

This clone has only one observation. The antigen is not known. Only in-frame clones appear in the TCRdb table, and some are missing; sequencing was by immunoSEQ multiplex PCR. The repertoire consists of 70,000 or so clones, with 80% occurring once and the leading ten covering roughly 2.4%. Sequencing used CD4+ or CD8+ T cells sorted from blood, obtained in a trial of the OX40 agonist ivuxolimab. The sequence was collected from an adult with an advanced solid tumor such as melanoma, head and neck, liver or kidney cancer.

CDR3 nucleotides: TGTGCCAGCAGTTTATACCGGAGGGGGGGCAATCAGCCCCAGCATTTT. Its protein product is CASSLYRRGGNQPQHF. The chain is built from TRBV28 and TRBJ1-5, with D maybe TRBD1 (6 bases). Germline CDR1 and CDR2: MDHEN and SYDVKM. The CDR3 has 16 residues. V lost 1 base and J 2 bases, leaving 12 bases between the germline ends. Combining the CDR3 with reference TRBV28 and TRBJ1-5 gives the whole variable domain DVKVTQSSRYLVKRTGEKVFLECVQDMDHENMFWYRQDPGLGLRLIYFSYDVKMKEKGDIPEGYSVSREKKERFSLILESASTNQTSMYLCASSLYRRGGNQPQHFGDGTRLSIL.